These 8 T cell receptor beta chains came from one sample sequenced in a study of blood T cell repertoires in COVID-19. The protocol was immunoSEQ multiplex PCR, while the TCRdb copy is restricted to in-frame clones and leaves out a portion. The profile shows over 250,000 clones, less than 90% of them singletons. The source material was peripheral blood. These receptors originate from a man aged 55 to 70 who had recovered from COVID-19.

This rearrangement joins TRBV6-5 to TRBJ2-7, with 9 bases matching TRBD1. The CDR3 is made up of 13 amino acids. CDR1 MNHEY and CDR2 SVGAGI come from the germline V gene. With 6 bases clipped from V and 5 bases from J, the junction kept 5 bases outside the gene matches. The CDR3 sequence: CASSPGQGNEQYF. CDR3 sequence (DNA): TGTGCCAGCAGCCCCGGACAGGGGAACGAGCAGTACTTC.

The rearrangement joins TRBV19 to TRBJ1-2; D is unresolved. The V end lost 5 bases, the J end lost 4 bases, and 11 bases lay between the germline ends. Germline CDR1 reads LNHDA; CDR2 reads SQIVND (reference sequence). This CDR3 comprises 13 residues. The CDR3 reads CASSEGKLYGYTF. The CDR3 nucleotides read TGTGCCAGTAGTGAGGGCAAGCTCTATGGCTACACCTTC. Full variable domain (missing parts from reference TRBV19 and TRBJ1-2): DGGITQSPKYLFRKEGQNVTLSCEQNLNHDAMYWYRQDPGQGLRLIYYSQIVNDFQKGDIAEGYSVSREKKESFPLTVTSAQKNPTAFYLCASSEGKLYGYTFGSGTRLTVV.

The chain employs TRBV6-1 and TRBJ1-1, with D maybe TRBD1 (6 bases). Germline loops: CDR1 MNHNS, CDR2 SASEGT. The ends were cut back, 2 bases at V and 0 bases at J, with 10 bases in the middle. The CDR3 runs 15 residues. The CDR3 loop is CASSEPGDMNTEAFF. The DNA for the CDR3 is TGTGCCAGCAGTGAACCAGGGGACATGAACACTGAAGCTTTCTTT.

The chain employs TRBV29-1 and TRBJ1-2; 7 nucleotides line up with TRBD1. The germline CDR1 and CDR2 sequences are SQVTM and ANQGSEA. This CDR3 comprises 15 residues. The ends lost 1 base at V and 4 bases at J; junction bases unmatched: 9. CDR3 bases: TGCAGCGTTGAAGGGGCAGGGGGTGCTGTCTATGGCTACACCTTC. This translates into CSVEGAGGAVYGYTF. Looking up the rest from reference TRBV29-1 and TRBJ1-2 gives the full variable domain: SAVISQKPSRDICQRGTSLTIQCQVDSQVTMMFWYRQQPGQSLTLIATANQGSEATYESGFVIDKFPISRPNLTFSTLTVSNMSPEDSSIYLCSVEGAGGAVYGYTFGSGTRLTVV.

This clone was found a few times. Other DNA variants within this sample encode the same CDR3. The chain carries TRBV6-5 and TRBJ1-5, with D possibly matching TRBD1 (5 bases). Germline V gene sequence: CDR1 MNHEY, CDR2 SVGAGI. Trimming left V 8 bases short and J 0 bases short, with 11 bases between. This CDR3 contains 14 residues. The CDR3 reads CASREGLSNQPQHF. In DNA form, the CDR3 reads TGTGCCAGCCGGGAGGGGCTTAGCAATCAGCCCCAGCATTTT.

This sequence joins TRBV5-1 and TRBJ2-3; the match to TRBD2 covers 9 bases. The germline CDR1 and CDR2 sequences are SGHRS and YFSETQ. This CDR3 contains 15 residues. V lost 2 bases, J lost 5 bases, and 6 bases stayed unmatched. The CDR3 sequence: CASSFGLAGRDTQYF. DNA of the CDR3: TGCGCCAGCAGCTTCGGGCTAGCGGGGAGAGATACGCAGTATTTT.

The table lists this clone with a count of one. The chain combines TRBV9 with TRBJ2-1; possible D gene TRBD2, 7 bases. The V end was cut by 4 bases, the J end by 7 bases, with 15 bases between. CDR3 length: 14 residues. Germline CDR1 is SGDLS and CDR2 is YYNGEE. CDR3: CASSHTGGRNEQFF. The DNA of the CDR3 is TGTGCCAGCAGCCACACGGGGGGCCGAAATGAGCAGTTCTTC.

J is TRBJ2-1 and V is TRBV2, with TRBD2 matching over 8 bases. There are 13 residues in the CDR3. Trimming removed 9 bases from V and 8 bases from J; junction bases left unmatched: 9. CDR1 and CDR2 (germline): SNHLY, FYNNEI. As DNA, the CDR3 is TGTGCCAGGAAGCGGGGGCAGGGCGATGAGCAGTTCTTC. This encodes CARKRGQGDEQFF.